These 31 T cell receptor beta chains were all obtained from the same sample, sequenced in a study of blood T cells in healthy people across ages. The use of a sample-barcoded 5' primer and a J-beta primer mix characterized a second PCR of roughly 6 to 11 cycles. TCRdb independently ran MiXCR on the 5' RACE reads; one entry per CDR3 protein. The profile shows about 680,000 distinct CDR3 sequences, approximately 50% of them singletons. The sample taken for sequencing was blood. The receptors come from a woman between 55 and 75 years old in good health.

J is TRBJ2-3 and V is TRBV7-2, with a tentative D call TRBD1 (5 bases). The germline V and J ends were trimmed by 8 bases and 6 bases, with 9 bases remaining between them. Germline V gene sequence: CDR1 SGHTA, CDR2 FQGNSA. CDR3 length equals 11 residues. CDR3 bases: TGTGCCAGCGACAGCCGGGATACGCAGTATTTT. Encoded protein: CASDSRDTQYF.

The chain uses TRBV12-3 or TRBV12-4 and TRBJ2-5; D not resolved. V gave up 1 base and J gave up 2 bases, with 11 bases separating them. This CDR3 comprises 15 residues. The CDR3 reads CASSLGGDLQETQYF. As DNA, the CDR3 is TGTGCCAGCAGTTTAGGCGGAGACCTTCAAGAGACCCAGTACTTC.

The chain couples TRBV28 to TRBJ2-1; 10 positions match TRBD1. Germline V gene sequence: CDR1 MDHEN, CDR2 SYDVKM. Germline trimming cut 2 bases from V and 8 bases from J; bases unmatched to any gene: 9. The CDR3 consists of 16 residues. For the CDR3, the DNA is TGTGCCAGCAGTTTAAAGTCAGGGACAGGGGTAGATGAGCAGTTCTTC. Translated, it gives CASSLKSGTGVDEQFF.

This chain joins TRBV6-5 and TRBJ1-1; tentatively, D is TRBD1 (6 bases). Germline loops: CDR1 MNHEY, CDR2 SVGAGI. The CDR3 extends over 13 amino acids. Trimming took 5 bases from V and 5 from J, leaving 12 bases between them. The CDR3 sequence is CASSHPQGTEAFF. CDR3 in DNA: TGTGCCAGCAGTCACCCACAGGGAACTGAAGCTTTCTTT.

This clonotype was detected only a few times. This chain joins TRBV29-1 and TRBJ2-1; D ambiguous. CDR3 length equals 15 residues. The V end was cut by 3 bases, the J end by 0 bases, with 12 bases between. Germline CDR1 and CDR2: SQVTM and ANQGSEA. The CDR3 here is CSVDPPVHSYNEQFF. CDR3 DNA sequence: TGCAGCGTTGATCCGCCCGTGCACTCCTACAATGAGCAGTTCTTC.

The chain links TRBV10-3 to TRBJ2-7; 9 nucleotides align to TRBD1. CDR3 length: 14 amino acids. Unmatched junction bases numbered 4, after V lost 2 bases and J lost 5 bases. Looked up from germline, CDR1 is ENHRY and CDR2 is SYGVKD. CDR3 sequence reads: CAISELGQGNEQYF. As DNA, the CDR3 is TGTGCCATCAGTGAGCTCGGACAGGGGAACGAGCAGTACTTC.

The genes are TRBV20-1 and TRBJ2-1; 7 bases map to TRBD2. V was clipped by 4 bases and J by 1 base; unmatched bases: 7. This CDR3 spans 15 amino acids. Germline V gives CDR1 DFQATT, CDR2 SNEGSKA (reference sequence). CDR3 sequence: CSAKSLAASYNEQFF. The DNA of the CDR3 is TGCAGTGCTAAGTCTCTAGCGGCTTCCTACAATGAGCAGTTCTTC.

This clonotype has ten or more counts. This chain links TRBV6-2 or TRBV6-3 with TRBJ1-5; TRBD1 agrees at 7 bases. CDR3 length equals 13 residues. J was trimmed by 6 bases and V by 6 bases; bases with no gene match: 5. CDR1 and CDR2 (germline): MNHEY, SVGEGT. DNA for the CDR3: TGTGCCAGCAGAGACGACAGGGTTCAGCCCCAGCATTTT. Protein: CASRDDRVQPQHF.

V is TRBV20-1 and J is TRBJ2-7; D may be TRBD1 (5 bases). From germline, CDR1 is DFQATT and CDR2 SNEGSKA (reference sequence). CDR3 length equals 12 residues. V was cut by 3 bases and J by 5 bases, with 11 bases left in between. This CDR3 is CSARVGANEQYF. Here the CDR3 DNA reads TGCAGTGCTAGGGTAGGGGCCAACGAGCAGTACTTC.

This clonotype was recorded many times. CDR3 nucleotide sequence: TGTGCCAGCAGCCGGACAGGGAACTATGGCTACACCTTC. Protein product: CASSRTGNYGYTF. The chain joins TRBV7-2 to TRBJ1-2, with 8 bases fitting TRBD1. The CDR3 contains 13 residues. V shed 5 bases and J 2 bases; nucleotides not matched to a gene: 1. Germline V gene lookup returns CDR1 SGHTA and CDR2 FQGNSA.

The chain recombines TRBV20-1 with TRBJ2-7; 8 bases line up with TRBD2. The germline gives CDR1 DFQATT, CDR2 SNEGSKA (reference sequence). The CDR3 contains 14 residues. Germline trimming cut 6 bases from V and 4 bases from J; bases unmatched to any gene: 11. In DNA, the CDR3 is TGCAGTGCCGGGAGCGGGAGTGTAACGTACGAGCAGTACTTC. As protein: CSAGSGSVTYEQYF.

The CDR3 sequence: CASSVSSVSTDTQYF. The DNA for the CDR3 is TGTGCCAGCAGTGTGTCCAGCGTTAGCACAGATACGCAGTATTTT. This chain connects TRBV6-4 to TRBJ2-3; D is undetermined. V was pared by 4 bases and J by 0 bases, with 11 bases between. Per the germline V gene, CDR1 is MRHNA and CDR2 is SNTAGT. The length of the CDR3 is 15 residues.

This chain's CDR3 is CASSFSYHEQFF. The CDR3 DNA reads TGTGCCAGCAGCTTCTCGTACCATGAGCAGTTCTTC. This chain connects TRBV7-2 to TRBJ2-1; D is unresolved. Trimming removed 3 bases at V and 8 bases at J, with 8 bases between. The germline V gene has CDR1 SGHTA and CDR2 FQGNSA. This CDR3 contains 12 residues.

This clonotype has only a few counts. The J gene is TRBJ2-5, the V gene TRBV20-1, with 13 bases lining up with TRBD2. This CDR3 has 15 residues. Germline V gene data show CDR1 as DFQATT and CDR2 as SNEGSKA (reference sequence). V was clipped by 5 bases and J by 5 bases; unmatched bases: 8. The CDR3 coding sequence is TGCAGTGCTCCTAATTTACTAGCGGGAGGGGAGACCCAGTACTTC. It specifies CSAPNLLAGGETQYF.

This clonotype was counted a few times. The chain recombines TRBV6-2 or TRBV6-3 with TRBJ2-7; 11 bases line up with TRBD2. Losses at the gene ends were 6 bases for V and 1 base for J; bases not matched to a gene: 2. In germline, CDR1 is MNHEY, CDR2 SVGEGT. The CDR3 consists of 14 residues. The DNA of the CDR3 is TGTGCCAGCAGAACTAGCGGGAGATCCTACGAGCAGTACTTC. It translates to CASRTSGRSYEQYF.

This clonotype showed up just a few times. V gene TRBV3-1 combines with J gene TRBJ2-7; 13 bases are a match to TRBD2. V dropped 5 bases and J dropped 6; count of bases not matched to a gene: 7. The CDR3 runs 15 residues. Per germline, CDR1 LGHDT and CDR2 YNNKEL (reference sequence). The CDR3 bases are TGTGCCAGCAGCGATAGACTAGCGGGAGGACCCGAGCAGTACTTC. The encoded protein is CASSDRLAGGPEQYF.

This sequence joins TRBV6-5 and TRBJ1-1, with TRBD1 as a possible D gene (5 bases). Trimming removed 7 bases from V and 6 bases from J, with 12 bases in between. Germline V gene sequence: CDR1 MNHEY, CDR2 SVGAGI. The CDR3 spans 12 residues. The CDR3 nucleotides are TGTGCCAGCAAACACAGGAGCGCTGAAGCTTTCTTT. Protein sequence: CASKHRSAEAFF.

The table lists this clonotype with a few counts. CDR3 sequence reads: CASSLRGAVNTGELFF. The DNA of the CDR3 is TGTGCCAGCAGCTTACGTGGAGCAGTGAACACCGGGGAGCTGTTTTTT. The chain joins TRBV7-3 to TRBJ2-2, with unresolved D. CDR1 and CDR2 (germline): SGHTA, FQGTGA. The germline V and J ends were trimmed by 2 bases and 1 base, with 11 bases remaining between them. This CDR3 contains 16 residues.

A note on this clonotype: The junction and the germline gene differ at one end; a read error may be behind it. The chain's CDR3 is CARSVKDWSYEQYF. The CDR3 bases are TGTGCCCGCAGTGTAAAGGACTGGTCCTACGAGCAGTACTTC. The chain uses TRBV6-2 or TRBV6-3 and TRBJ2-7; weak D call: TRBD2 (5 bases). The CDR3 has 14 residues. Germline lookup yields CDR1 MNHEY and CDR2 SVGEGT.

In regard to this clonotype: A much larger clone lies one base from this, so it may be a read error. V gene TRBV11-2 combines with J gene TRBJ2-1, with 9 bases aligning to TRBD2. The J call is in doubt because the DNA end fits TRBJ2-7 better. Germline values: CDR1 SGHAT, CDR2 FQNNGV. The CDR3 sequence is 17 residues long. The CDR3 protein is CASSLRAGTSSYNEQYF. The DNA for the CDR3 is TGTGCCAGCAGCTTACGGGCAGGGACTAGCTCCTACAATGAGCAGTACTTC.

V usage is TRBV18 and J usage is TRBJ2-7, with D possibly being TRBD2 (6 bases). Germline CDR1 KGHSH, CDR2 LQKENI. The CDR3 has 14 amino acids. Trimming stripped 6 bases from V and 3 bases from J, with 15 bases between. The CDR3: CASSLAGSDYEQYF. In DNA form, the CDR3 reads TGTGCCAGCTCGCTTGCGGGGAGCGACTACGAGCAGTACTTC.

This clonotype was seen many times. The chain carries TRBV9 and TRBJ2-3, with 7 bases that match TRBD2. CDR3 length: 15 amino acids. J gave up 2 bases and V 0 bases, and 3 bases lay outside the gene matches. CDR1 and CDR2 (germline): SGDLS, YYNGEE. As DNA, the CDR3 is TGTGCCAGCAGCGTAGGAGGGACTAACACAGATACGCAGTATTTT. This encodes CASSVGGTNTDTQYF.

Worth noting for this clonotype: Possible read error: a much larger clone is one base away. The V and J genes are TRBV29-1 and TRBJ1-2; tentative D call: TRBD1 (5 bases). Germline assignment: CDR1 SQVTM and CDR2 ANQGSEA. This CDR3 comprises 13 residues. The CDR3 loop reads CSVGGGGNYGHTF. As DNA, the CDR3 is TGCAGCGTTGGAGGCGGGGGGAACTATGGCCACACCTTC.

This clonotype was observed a handful of times. The chain is built from TRBV3-1 and TRBJ2-7, with 11 bases matching TRBD1. With V trimmed by 4 bases and J by 3 bases, 5 bases remained unmatched. Germline CDR1 is LGHDT and CDR2 is YNNKEL (reference sequence). This CDR3 region has 15 residues. The chain's CDR3 is CASSLPGQGVYEQYF. CDR3 nucleotides: TGTGCCAGCAGCCTACCGGGACAGGGGGTCTACGAGCAGTACTTC.

The chain recombines TRBV10-3 with TRBJ2-7, with 9 bases identical to TRBD2. Germline trimming cut 11 bases from V and 2 bases from J; bases unmatched to any gene: 10. Germline V lookup: CDR1 ENHRY, CDR2 SYGVKD. The CDR3 runs to 14 residues. The DNA of the CDR3 is TGTGCCGCCAGGCGGGAGGGCGCTCCCTACGAGCAGTACTTC. Its protein is CAARREGAPYEQYF.

V gene TRBV18 combines with J gene TRBJ1-2; possible D gene TRBD1, 6 bases. Trimming shortened V by 2 bases and J by 10 bases, and 17 bases separated the two germline ends. Germline V lookup: CDR1 KGHSH, CDR2 LQKENI. The CDR3 covers 14 residues. As DNA, the CDR3 is TGTGCCAGCTCACCAGATGTCTCTAACAGGGCCTACACCTTC. Translating gives CASSPDVSNRAYTF.

This chain links TRBV7-2 with TRBJ2-7; no definite D call. There are 14 residues in the CDR3. The V end was cut by 1 base, the J end by 4 bases, with 11 bases between. CDR1 and CDR2 from the germline V gene are SGHTA and FQGNSA. The CDR3 bases are TGTACCAGCAGCTTAGGGTTTGTGGGGTACGAGCAGTACTTC. Amino acid sequence: CTSSLGFVGYEQYF.

V is TRBV9 and J is TRBJ2-5, with 10 bases fitting TRBD1. The V gene end was trimmed by 1 base and the J gene end by 3 bases; junction bases not matched to a gene: 3. In germline, CDR1 is SGDLS, CDR2 YYNGEE. The CDR3 extends over 15 amino acids. CDR3 DNA: TGTGCCAGCAGCGTACTTGGGACAGGGGAAGAGACCCAGTACTTC. Protein: CASSVLGTGEETQYF. Variable domain in full (rest from reference TRBV9 and TRBJ2-5): DSGVTQTPKHLITATGQRVTLRCSPRSGDLSVYWYQQSLDQGLQFLIQYYNGEERAKGNILERFSAQQFPDLHSELNLSSLELGDSALYFCASSVLGTGEETQYFGPGTRLLVL.

The CDR3 region has the DNA TGCAGTGCTAGAGATCGGTTGGGGCCTACCAATGAGCAGTTCTTC. It codes for CSARDRLGPTNEQFF. The chain recombines TRBV20-1 with TRBJ2-1; D possibly corresponds to TRBD1 (5 bases). The CDR3 runs to 15 residues. Trimming pared 0 bases from V and 6 bases from J, leaving 15 bases between. Germline V gene data show CDR1 as DFQATT and CDR2 as SNEGSKA (reference sequence).

V is TRBV15 and J is TRBJ2-3, with 7 bases that match TRBD2. Unmatched junction bases numbered 7, after V lost 1 base and J lost 0 bases. CDR1 is LNHNV, CDR2 YYDKDF, per germline (reference sequence). The length of the CDR3 is 17 residues. The CDR3 coding sequence is TGTGCCACCAGCAGAGGCCGGGGCGGGAGCAGCACAGATACGCAGTATTTT. Protein sequence: CATSRGRGGSSTDTQYF.

This chain links TRBV7-9 with TRBJ2-7; TRBD2 matches 15 bases. The trim removed 4 bases at V and 6 bases at J, leaving 4 bases unmatched. There are 15 residues in the CDR3. CDR1 is SEHNR, CDR2 FQNEAQ, per germline (reference sequence). The CDR3 DNA follows: TGTGCCAGCAGCTCGGGACTAGCGGGAGGATCCGAGCAGTACTTC. Encoded protein: CASSSGLAGGSEQYF.